This paragraph reports one T cell receptor (beta chain). Its specificity is not known. The record originates from a study of cytomegalovirus exposure and HLA in healthy donors. The overall study: Of all 360 or so donors who were genotyped, roughly 85% belonged to the Caucasian-associated ancestry cluster.

It was with 60 Vbeta and 13 Jbeta primers that the PCR ran. TCRdb's copy holds only in-frame clones and misses some; the assay was immunoSEQ multiplex PCR. The repertoire holds 180,000 or so clones, around four fifths seen once, with under 2% in the top ten. Study-wide points: Equally common other TCR beta chains were less clonally expanded than HLA-associated ones, a later analysis found.

This CDR3 comprises 16 residues. Germline CDR1 MRHNA, CDR2 SNTAGT. Trimming stripped 9 bases from V and 0 bases from J, with 15 bases between. The chain uses TRBV6-4 and TRBJ2-6; possible D gene TRBD1, 5 bases. The sample taken for sequencing was PBMCs. The receptor was isolated from a young woman in good health and CMV-seronegative. This CDR3 is CASGHSAPSGANVLTF. Here the CDR3 DNA reads TGTGCCAGTGGACATTCGGCTCCCTCTGGGGCCAACGTCCTGACTTTC.